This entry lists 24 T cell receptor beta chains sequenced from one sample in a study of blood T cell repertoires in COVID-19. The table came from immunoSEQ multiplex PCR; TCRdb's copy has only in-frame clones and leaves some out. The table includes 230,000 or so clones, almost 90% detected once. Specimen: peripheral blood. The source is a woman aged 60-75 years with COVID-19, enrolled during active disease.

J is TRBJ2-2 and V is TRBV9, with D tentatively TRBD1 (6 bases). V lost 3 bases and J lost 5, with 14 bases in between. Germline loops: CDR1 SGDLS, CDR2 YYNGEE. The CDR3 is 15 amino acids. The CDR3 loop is CASSADSPRTGELFF. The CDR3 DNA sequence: TGTGCCAGCAGCGCGGACAGTCCGCGGACCGGGGAGCTGTTTTTT.

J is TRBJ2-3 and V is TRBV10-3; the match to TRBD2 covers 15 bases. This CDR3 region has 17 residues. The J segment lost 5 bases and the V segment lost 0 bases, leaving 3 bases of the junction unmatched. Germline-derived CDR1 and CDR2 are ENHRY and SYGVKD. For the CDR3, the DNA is TGTGCCATCAGTGAGTCTGGGACTAGCGGGGGGAGAGATACGCAGTATTTT. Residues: CAISESGTSGGRDTQYF.

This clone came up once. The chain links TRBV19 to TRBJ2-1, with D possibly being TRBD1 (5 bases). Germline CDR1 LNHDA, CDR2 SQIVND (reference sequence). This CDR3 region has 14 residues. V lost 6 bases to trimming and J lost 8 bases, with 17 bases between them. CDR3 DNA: TGTGCCAGTAGCCGAACTCAGGGTGGGTATGAGCAGTTCTTC. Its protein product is CASSRTQGGYEQFF.

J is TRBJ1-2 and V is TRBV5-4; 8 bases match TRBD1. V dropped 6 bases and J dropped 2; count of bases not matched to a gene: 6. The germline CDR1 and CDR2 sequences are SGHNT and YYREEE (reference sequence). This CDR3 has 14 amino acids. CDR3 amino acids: CASTQGAGNYGYTF. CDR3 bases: TGTGCCAGCACCCAGGGGGCAGGGAACTATGGCTACACCTTC.

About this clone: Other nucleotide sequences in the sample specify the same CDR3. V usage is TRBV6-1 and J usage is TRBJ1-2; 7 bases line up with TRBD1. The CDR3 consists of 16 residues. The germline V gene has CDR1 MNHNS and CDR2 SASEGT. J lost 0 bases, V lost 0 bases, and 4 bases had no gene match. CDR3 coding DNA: TGTGCCAGCAGTGAAGCGCTCAGGGGGGCTAACTATGGCTACACCTTC. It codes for CASSEALRGANYGYTF.

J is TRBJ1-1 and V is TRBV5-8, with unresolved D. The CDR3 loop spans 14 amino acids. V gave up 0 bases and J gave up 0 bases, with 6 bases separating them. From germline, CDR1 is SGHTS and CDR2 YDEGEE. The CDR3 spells CASSLAQLNTEAFF. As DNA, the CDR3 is TGTGCCAGCAGCTTGGCACAGCTGAACACTGAAGCTTTCTTT.

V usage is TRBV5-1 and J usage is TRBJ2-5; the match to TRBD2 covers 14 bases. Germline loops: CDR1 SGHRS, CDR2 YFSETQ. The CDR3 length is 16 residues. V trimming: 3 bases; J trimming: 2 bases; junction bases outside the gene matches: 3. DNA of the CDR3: TGCGCCAGCAGCTCCGGACTAGCGGGAGGTCAAGAGACCCAGTACTTC. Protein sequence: CASSSGLAGGQETQYF.

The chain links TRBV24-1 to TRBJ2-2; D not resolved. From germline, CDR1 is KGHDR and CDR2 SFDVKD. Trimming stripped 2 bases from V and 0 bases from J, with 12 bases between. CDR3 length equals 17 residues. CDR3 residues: CATSDSPGRPNTGELFF. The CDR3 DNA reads TGTGCCACCAGTGATTCCCCAGGCAGGCCGAACACCGGGGAGCTGTTTTTT.

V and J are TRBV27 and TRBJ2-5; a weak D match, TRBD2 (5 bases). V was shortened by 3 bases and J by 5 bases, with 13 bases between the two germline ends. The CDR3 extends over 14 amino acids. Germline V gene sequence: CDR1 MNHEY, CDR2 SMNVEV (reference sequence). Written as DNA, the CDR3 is TGTGCCAGCAGTTTTTCGGGGAACTGGGAGACCCAGTACTTC. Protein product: CASSFSGNWETQYF.

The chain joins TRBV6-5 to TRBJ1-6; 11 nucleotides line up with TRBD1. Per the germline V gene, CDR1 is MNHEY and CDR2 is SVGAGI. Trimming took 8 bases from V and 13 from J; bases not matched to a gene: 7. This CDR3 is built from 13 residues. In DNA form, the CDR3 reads TGTGCCAGCTGGGACAGGGGGGTGGGGCCCCTCCACTTT. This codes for CASWDRGVGPLHF.

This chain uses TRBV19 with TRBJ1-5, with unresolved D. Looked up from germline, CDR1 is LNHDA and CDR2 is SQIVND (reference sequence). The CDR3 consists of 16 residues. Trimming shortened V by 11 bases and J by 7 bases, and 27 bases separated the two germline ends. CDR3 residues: CASSAGAGRVGQPQHF. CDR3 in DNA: TGTGCCTCTTCAGCCGGAGCCGGGAGGGTAGGGCAGCCCCAGCATTTT.

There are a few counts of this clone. This CDR3 reads CASSQGQNTEAFF. The CDR3 bases are TGTGCCAGCAGCCAGGGACAGAACACTGAAGCTTTCTTT. This chain uses TRBV11-2 with TRBJ1-1; a weak D match, TRBD1 (6 bases). The V end was cut by 5 bases, the J end by 1 base, with 8 bases between. Germline CDR1 SGHAT, CDR2 FQNNGV. The CDR3 totals 13 residues.

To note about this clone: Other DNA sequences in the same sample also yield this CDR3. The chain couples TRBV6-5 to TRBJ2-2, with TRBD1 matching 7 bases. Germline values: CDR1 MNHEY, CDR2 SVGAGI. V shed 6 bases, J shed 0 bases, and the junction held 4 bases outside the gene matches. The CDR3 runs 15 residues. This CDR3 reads CASSYGTANTGELFF. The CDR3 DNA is TGTGCCAGCAGCTACGGGACAGCGAACACCGGGGAGCTGTTTTTT.

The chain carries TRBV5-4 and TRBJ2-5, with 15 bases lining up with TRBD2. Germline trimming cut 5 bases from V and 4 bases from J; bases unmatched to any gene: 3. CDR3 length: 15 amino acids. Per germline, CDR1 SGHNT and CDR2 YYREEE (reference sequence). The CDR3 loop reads CASSSGLAGGETQYF. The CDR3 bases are TGTGCCAGCAGTTCGGGACTAGCGGGGGGAGAGACCCAGTACTTC.

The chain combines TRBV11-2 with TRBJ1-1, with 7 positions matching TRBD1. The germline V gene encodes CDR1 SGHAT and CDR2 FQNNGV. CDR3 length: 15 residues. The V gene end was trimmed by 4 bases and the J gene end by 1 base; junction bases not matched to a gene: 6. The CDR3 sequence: CASSSLQGKNTEAFF. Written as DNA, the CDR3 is TGTGCCAGCAGCTCGTTACAGGGGAAGAACACTGAAGCTTTCTTT.

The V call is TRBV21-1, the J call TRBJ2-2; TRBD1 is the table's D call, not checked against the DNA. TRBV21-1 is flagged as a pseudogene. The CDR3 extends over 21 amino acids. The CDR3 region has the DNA TGTGCCAGCAGCAAGCCTGCCCGTCACCGGACAGGGGGACGCGTCACCGGGGAGCTGTTTTTT. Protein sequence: CASSKPARHRTGGRVTGELFF.

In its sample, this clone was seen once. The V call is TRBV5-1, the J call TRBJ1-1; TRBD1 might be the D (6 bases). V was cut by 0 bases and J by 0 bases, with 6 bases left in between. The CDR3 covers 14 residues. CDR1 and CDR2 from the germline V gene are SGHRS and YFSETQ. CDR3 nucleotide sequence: TGCGCCAGCAGCTTGGAGGGGGTGAACACTGAAGCTTTCTTT. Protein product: CASSLEGVNTEAFF.

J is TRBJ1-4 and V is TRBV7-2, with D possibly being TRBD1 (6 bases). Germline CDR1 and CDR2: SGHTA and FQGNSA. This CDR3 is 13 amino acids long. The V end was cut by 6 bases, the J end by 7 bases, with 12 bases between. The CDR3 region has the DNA TGTGCCAGCAGTCCCGCCAGGGGTGAAAAACTGTTTTTT. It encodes CASSPARGEKLFF.

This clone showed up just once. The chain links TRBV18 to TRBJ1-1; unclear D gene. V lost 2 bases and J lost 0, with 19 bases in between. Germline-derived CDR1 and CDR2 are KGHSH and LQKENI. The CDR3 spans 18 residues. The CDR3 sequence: CASSPIQPRGGMNTEAFF. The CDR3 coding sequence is TGTGCCAGCTCACCAATCCAACCAAGAGGTGGAATGAACACTGAAGCTTTCTTT.

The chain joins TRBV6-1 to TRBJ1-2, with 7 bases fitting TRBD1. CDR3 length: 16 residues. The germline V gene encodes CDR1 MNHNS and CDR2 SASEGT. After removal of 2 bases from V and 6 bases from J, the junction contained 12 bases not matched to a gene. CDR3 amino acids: CASSEIRQGFSHGYTF. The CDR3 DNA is TGTGCCAGCAGTGAAATTCGACAGGGATTTTCTCATGGCTACACCTTC.

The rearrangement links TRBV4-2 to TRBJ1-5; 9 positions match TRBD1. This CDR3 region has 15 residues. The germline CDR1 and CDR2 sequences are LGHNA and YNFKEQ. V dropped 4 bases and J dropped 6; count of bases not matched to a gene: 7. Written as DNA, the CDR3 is TGTGCCAGCAGCCGAAATACAGGGGGCGGTCAGCCCCAGCATTTT. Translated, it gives CASSRNTGGGQPQHF.

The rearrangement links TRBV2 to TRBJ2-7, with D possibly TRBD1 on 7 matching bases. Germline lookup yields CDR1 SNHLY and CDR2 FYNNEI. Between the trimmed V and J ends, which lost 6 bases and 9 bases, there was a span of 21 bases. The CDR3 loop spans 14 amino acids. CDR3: CASSPGQAYGGQYF. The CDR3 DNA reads TGTGCCAGCAGCCCCGGACAGGCCTACGGGGGGCAGTACTTC.

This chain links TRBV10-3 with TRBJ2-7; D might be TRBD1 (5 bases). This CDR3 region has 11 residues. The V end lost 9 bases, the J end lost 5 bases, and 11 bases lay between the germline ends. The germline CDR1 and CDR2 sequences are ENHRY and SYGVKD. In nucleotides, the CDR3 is TGTGCCATAGCCAGGGCGGACGAGCAGTACTTC. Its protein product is CAIARADEQYF.

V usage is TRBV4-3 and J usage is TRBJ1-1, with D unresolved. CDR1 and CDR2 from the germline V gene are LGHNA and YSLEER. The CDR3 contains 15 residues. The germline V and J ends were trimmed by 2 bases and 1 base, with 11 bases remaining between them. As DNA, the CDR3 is TGCGCCAGCAGCCAATTACATCGTGGGAACACTGAAGCTTTCTTT. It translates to CASSQLHRGNTEAFF.